This T cell receptor beta chain was sequenced for a study of T cells in Graves' hyperthyroidism and ophthalmopathy. Amplification of TCR beta CDR3 regions used RNA as the template. HTBI primers were employed in a first-round RT-PCR of the TCR CDR3. MiXCR, run by TCRdb on the multiplex PCR reads, gives a single entry per CDR3 protein. The sample has under 800,000 distinct CDR3 sequences; around 15% are singletons. This clonotype appeared a few times. The CDR3 is made up of 13 amino acids. The germline V and J ends were trimmed by 6 bases and 1 base, with 9 bases remaining between them. Germline assignment: CDR1 SGHDN and CDR2 FVKESK.

The clonotype comes from a woman aged 18-35 years with Graves' hyperthyroidism. Sequencing was done on a sample of blood. The genes are TRBV14 and TRBJ1-1; no reliable D call. The CDR3 reads CASSLQSNTEAFF. DNA for the CDR3: TGTGCCAGCAGTCTACAGTCGAACACTGAAGCTTTCTTT.